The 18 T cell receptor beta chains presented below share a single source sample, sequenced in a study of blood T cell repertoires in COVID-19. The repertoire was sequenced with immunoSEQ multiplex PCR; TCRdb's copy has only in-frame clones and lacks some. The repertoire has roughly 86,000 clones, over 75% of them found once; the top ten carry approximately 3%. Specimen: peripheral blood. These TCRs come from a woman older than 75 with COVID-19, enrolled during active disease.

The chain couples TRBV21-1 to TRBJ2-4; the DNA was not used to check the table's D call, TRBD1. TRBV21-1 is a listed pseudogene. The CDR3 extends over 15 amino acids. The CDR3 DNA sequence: TGTGCCAGCAGCCGAGATCTCAGGGCCAAAAACATTCAGTACTTC. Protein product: CASSRDLRAKNIQYF.

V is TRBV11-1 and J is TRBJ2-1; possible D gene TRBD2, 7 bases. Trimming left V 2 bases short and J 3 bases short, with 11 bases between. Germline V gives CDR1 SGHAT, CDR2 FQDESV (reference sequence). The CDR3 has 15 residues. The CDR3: CASSLSGGHYNEQFF. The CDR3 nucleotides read TGTGCCAGCAGCTTATCCGGGGGGCACTACAATGAGCAGTTCTTC.

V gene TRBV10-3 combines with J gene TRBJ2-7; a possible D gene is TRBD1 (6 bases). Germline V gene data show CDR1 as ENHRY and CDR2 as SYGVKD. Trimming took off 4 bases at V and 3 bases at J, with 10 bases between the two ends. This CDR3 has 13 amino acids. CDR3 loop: CAISVPGVYEQYF. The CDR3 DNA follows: TGTGCCATCAGTGTCCCAGGGGTCTACGAGCAGTACTTC.

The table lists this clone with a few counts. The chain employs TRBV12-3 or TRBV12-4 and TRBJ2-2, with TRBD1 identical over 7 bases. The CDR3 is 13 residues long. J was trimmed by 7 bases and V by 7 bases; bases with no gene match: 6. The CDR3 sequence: CASIKTGRGELFF. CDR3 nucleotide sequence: TGTGCCAGCATCAAGACAGGGCGCGGGGAGCTGTTTTTT.

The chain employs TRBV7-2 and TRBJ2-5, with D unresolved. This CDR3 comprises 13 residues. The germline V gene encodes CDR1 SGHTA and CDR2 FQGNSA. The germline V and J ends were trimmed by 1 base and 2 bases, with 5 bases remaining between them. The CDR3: CASSLVRQETQYF. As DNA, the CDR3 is TGTGCCAGCAGCTTAGTCAGACAAGAGACCCAGTACTTC.

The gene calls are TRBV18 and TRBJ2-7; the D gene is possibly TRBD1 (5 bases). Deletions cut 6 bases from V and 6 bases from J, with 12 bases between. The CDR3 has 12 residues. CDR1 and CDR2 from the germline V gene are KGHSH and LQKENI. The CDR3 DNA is TGTGCCAGCTCGTCGACAGCGCTCGAGCAGTACTTC. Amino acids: CASSSTALEQYF.

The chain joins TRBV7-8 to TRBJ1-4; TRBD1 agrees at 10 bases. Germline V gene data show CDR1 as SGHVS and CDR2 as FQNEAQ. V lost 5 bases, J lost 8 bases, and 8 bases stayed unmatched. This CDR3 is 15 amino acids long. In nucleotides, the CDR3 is TGTGCCAGCAGCGGACTGGACAGGGGGAACGAAAAACTGTTTTTT. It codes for CASSGLDRGNEKLFF.

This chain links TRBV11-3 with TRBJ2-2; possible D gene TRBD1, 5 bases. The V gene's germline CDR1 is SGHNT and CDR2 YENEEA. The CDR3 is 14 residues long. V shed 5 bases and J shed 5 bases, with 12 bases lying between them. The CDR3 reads CASSRTFATGELFF. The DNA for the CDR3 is TGTGCCAGCAGCCGGACATTCGCTACCGGGGAGCTGTTTTTT. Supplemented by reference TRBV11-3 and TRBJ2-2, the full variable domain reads EAGVVQSPRYKIIEKKQPVAFWCNPISGHNTLYWYLQNLGQGPELLIRYENEEAVDDSQLPKDRFSAERLKGVDSTLKIQPAELGDSAVYLCASSRTFATGELFFGEGSRLTVL.

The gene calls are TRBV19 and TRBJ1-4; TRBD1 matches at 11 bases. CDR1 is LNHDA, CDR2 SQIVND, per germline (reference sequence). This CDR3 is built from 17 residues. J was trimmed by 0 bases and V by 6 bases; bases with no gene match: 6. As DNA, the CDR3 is TGTGCCAGTAGACCCCGGGACAGGGGGGCAACTAATGAAAAACTGTTTTTT. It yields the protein CASRPRDRGATNEKLFF.

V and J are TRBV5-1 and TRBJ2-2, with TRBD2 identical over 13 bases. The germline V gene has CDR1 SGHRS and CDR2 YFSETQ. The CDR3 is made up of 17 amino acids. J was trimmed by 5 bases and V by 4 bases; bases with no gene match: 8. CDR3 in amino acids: CASSPGLAGVFTGELFF. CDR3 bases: TGCGCCAGCAGCCCAGGACTAGCGGGAGTATTTACCGGGGAGCTGTTTTTT.

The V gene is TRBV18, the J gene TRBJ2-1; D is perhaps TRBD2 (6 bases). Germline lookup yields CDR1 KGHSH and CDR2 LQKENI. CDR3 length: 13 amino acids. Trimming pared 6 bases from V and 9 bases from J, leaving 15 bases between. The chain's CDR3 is CASSLSGGIEQFF. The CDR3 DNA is TGTGCCAGCTCCCTTAGCGGTGGCATTGAGCAGTTCTTC.

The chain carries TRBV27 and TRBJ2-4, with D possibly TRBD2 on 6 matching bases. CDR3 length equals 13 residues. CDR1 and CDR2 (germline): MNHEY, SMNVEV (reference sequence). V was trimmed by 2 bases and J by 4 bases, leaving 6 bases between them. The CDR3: CASSLSGKNIQYF. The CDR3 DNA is TGTGCCAGCAGTTTAAGCGGGAAAAACATTCAGTACTTC.

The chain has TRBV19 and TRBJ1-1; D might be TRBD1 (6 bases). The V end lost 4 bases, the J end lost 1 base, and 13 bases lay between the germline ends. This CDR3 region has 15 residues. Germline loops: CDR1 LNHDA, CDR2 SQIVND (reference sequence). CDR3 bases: TGTGCCAGTAGTAGCCCGGGACAACCGAACACTGAAGCTTTCTTT. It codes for CASSSPGQPNTEAFF.

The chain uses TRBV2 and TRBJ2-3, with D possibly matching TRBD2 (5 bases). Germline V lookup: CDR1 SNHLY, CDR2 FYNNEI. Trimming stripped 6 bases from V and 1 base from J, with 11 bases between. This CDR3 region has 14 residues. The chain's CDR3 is CASSRGLGTDTQYF. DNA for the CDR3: TGTGCCAGCAGCCGAGGGTTGGGCACAGATACGCAGTATTTT.

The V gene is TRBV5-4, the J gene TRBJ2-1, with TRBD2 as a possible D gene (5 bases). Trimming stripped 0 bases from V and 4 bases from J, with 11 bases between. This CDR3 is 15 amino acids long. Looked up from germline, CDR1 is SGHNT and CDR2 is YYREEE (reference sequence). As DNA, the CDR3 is TGTGCCAGCAGCTTGGCCGTGGGAGCTTACAATGAGCAGTTCTTC. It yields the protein CASSLAVGAYNEQFF.

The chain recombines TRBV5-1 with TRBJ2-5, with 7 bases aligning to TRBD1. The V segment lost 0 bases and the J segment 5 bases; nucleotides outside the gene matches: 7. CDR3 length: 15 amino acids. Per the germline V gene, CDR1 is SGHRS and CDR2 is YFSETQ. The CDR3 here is CASSLELTGWETQYF. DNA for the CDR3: TGCGCCAGCAGCTTGGAGTTGACAGGGTGGGAGACCCAGTACTTC.

CDR3 sequence (DNA): TGTGCCAGCAGCTTAATGCGGGCCTCTGGAAACACCATATATTTT. Its translation: CASSLMRASGNTIYF. This chain uses TRBV11-2 with TRBJ1-3, with D uncertain. Deletions cut 2 bases from V and 0 bases from J, with 8 bases between. This CDR3 comprises 15 residues. Germline V gene data show CDR1 as SGHAT and CDR2 as FQNNGV.

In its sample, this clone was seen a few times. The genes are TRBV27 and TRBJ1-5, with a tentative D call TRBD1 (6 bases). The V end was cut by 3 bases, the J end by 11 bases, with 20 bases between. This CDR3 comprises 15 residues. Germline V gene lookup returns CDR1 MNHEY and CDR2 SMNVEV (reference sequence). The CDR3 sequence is CASSLDRDTSWSQHF. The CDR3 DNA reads TGTGCCAGCAGTTTGGACCGGGACACCTCATGGTCCCAGCATTTT.